The clone carrying this T cell receptor (beta chain) was recorded at least ten times. Its cognate antigen is unknown. In germline, CDR1 is SEHNR, CDR2 FQNEAQ (reference sequence). V trimming: 1 base; J trimming: 1 base; junction bases outside the gene matches: 4. This CDR3 has 15 residues. The data stem from a study of T-cell reconstitution after alpha-beta-depleted transplantation in children. Study observations and caveats: Newly produced T cells mostly accounted for T-cell counts and diversity one year post-transplant.

Library preparation (for TCRbeta) was performed with unique molecular identifiers. TCRdb itself ran the PCR reads through MiXCR, one entry per CDR3 protein. The sample carries some 600,000 distinct CDR3 sequences, 10% to 15% recorded once. The chain recombines TRBV7-9 with TRBJ2-7; 7 bases line up with TRBD1. The clonotype was recovered from a male patient between 5 and 17 years old who had a stem cell transplant for acute myeloid leukemia, so the T cells may come from the graft donor. This material consisted of PBMCs, mostly from graft donor cells, taken 360 days after TCRalphabeta/CD19-depleted stem cell transplant. The CDR3 loop is CASSLGGTASYEQYF. The CDR3 nucleotides are TGTGCCAGCAGCTTAGGGGGGACAGCGTCCTACGAGCAGTACTTC.